This T cell receptor beta chain was captured by sequencing in a study of T cell clusters in autoimmune cytopenias. TRB was amplified by touch-down multiplex PCR, primer pools A and B combined. TCRdb derives one entry per CDR3 protein from the multiplex PCR reads, leaving out DNA. Across around 8,000 distinct CDR3 sequences, the top ten clones capture roughly 3% of the sample. The length of the CDR3 is 13 residues. The germline V gene has CDR1 LNHDA and CDR2 SQIVND (reference sequence). Each sample's input was roughly 230 ng genomic DNA, 35,000 to 40,000 genome equivalents. This sequence joins TRBV19 and TRBJ1-6. The TCR sequence derives from a human donor with an autoimmune cytopenia or autoimmune hepatitis (not recorded which). Sequenced material: peripheral blood. This CDR3 is CASTTTANSPLHF.